The 20 T cell receptor beta chains presented below share a single source sample, sequenced in a study of spatial heterogeneity in lung cancer. From the 5' RACE reads, TCRdb called clonotypes with MiXCR, one entry per CDR3 protein. This table holds about 2,900 distinct CDR3 sequences, 9.5% to 15% found once. Notes on the study in general: In tumors, expanded intratumoral alpha and beta TCR counts tracked mutation counts.

Their cognate antigens are unknown. Regarding time point: sample taken at primary tumor resection. Sequences were derived from lung tumor tissue, sampled at surgery. The receptor set was obtained from a male donor with early-stage non-small cell lung cancer.

This clonotype has at least ten counts. The chain combines TRBV6-2 or TRBV6-3 with TRBJ2-2; 8 bases line up with TRBD1. This CDR3 region has 17 residues. The V and J ends lost 6 bases and 3 bases, in that order; junction bases with no gene match: 12. CDR1 is MNHEY, CDR2 SVGEGT, per germline. This CDR3 is CASSPGQGQEDTGELFF. In nucleotides, the CDR3 is TGTGCCAGCAGCCCCGGACAGGGACAAGAGGACACCGGGGAGCTGTTTTTT.

Within the sample, this clonotype is medium-sized. The chain carries TRBV5-8 and TRBJ2-1; D remains ambiguous. CDR3 length: 16 amino acids. Germline V CDR1 and CDR2: SGHTS, YDEGEE. V was cut by 3 bases and J by 0 bases, with 13 bases left in between. The CDR3: CASSSRVASSYNEQFF. CDR3 DNA: TGTGCCAGCAGCTCCCGGGTCGCTAGCTCCTACAATGAGCAGTTCTTC.

Comment on this clonotype: A much larger clone differs by one base, so this may be a read error. In nucleotides, the CDR3 is TGTGCCAGCAGCTTAGCGTTGGTGACAGCCAGACCCCTCCACTTT. It translates to CASSLALVTARPLHF. The rearrangement uses TRBV7-2 and TRBJ1-6, with TRBD1 as a possible D gene (5 bases). This CDR3 is built from 15 residues. Trimming left V 0 bases short and J 12 bases short, with 15 bases between. Germline CDR1 is SGHTA and CDR2 is FQGNSA.

This clonotype was recorded many times. The CDR3 DNA reads as TGTGCCAGCAGCTTAGGGACCTCTAATTCACCCCTCCACTTT. This encodes CASSLGTSNSPLHF. The chain joins TRBV7-2 to TRBJ1-6; no firm D call. The V end was cut by 1 base, the J end by 6 bases, with 7 bases between. CDR1 and CDR2 (germline): SGHTA, FQGNSA. The CDR3 consists of 14 residues.

The gene calls are TRBV7-2 and TRBJ2-7; the D gene is possibly TRBD1 (5 bases). The germline gives CDR1 SGHTA, CDR2 FQGNSA. V shed 5 bases and J shed 2 bases, with 13 bases lying between them. This CDR3 has 14 residues. The CDR3 region is CASSRGRPPYEQYF. In DNA form, the CDR3 reads TGTGCCAGCAGCAGGGGCCGGCCACCCTACGAGCAGTACTTC.

This clonotype is labeled medium-sized. The rearrangement uses TRBV19 and TRBJ1-1; D gene unclear. The V gene lost 7 bases and the J gene lost 0 bases, with 15 bases spanning the gap. The CDR3 is 15 amino acids. Germline-derived CDR1 and CDR2 are LNHDA and SQIVND (reference sequence). The CDR3 bases are TGTGCCAGTAAAAATGGGAGCCTCATGAACACTGAAGCTTTCTTT. As protein: CASKNGSLMNTEAFF.

This clonotype was found a few times. The V gene is TRBV7-9, the J gene TRBJ1-1; TRBD1 aligns across 7 bases. The ends lost 5 bases at V and 4 bases at J; junction bases unmatched: 1. CDR3 size: 12 residues. Germline loops: CDR1 SEHNR, CDR2 FQNEAQ (reference sequence). This chain's CDR3 is CASSNRGTEAFF. The CDR3 region has the DNA TGTGCCAGCAGCAACAGGGGCACTGAAGCTTTCTTT.

This clonotype is medium-sized by share. The V gene is TRBV4-3, the J gene TRBJ1-6; a weak D match, TRBD1 (5 bases). Looked up from germline, CDR1 is LGHNA and CDR2 is YSLEER. The CDR3 totals 15 residues. Trimming removed 0 bases from V and 10 bases from J, with 13 bases in between. CDR3 bases: TGCGCCAGCAGCCAAGATCCTCGGAAGGGGTCACCCCTCCACTTT. Translated, it gives CASSQDPRKGSPLHF.

This clonotype is labeled as medium-sized. V gene TRBV7-9 combines with J gene TRBJ2-2; D unclear. Germline lookup yields CDR1 SEHNR and CDR2 FQNEAQ (reference sequence). Trimming left V 3 bases short and J 7 bases short, with 6 bases between. The CDR3 consists of 12 residues. CDR3 bases: TGTGCCAGCAGCTTGGGTCACGGGGAGCTGTTTTTT. Its protein product is CASSLGHGELFF.

This chain joins TRBV2 and TRBJ2-2; 11 nucleotides align to TRBD1. Unmatched junction bases numbered 5, after V lost 5 bases and J lost 6 bases. The CDR3 runs to 15 residues. CDR1 and CDR2 (germline): SNHLY, FYNNEI. The CDR3 sequence is CASSRTGGMAGELFF. CDR3 in DNA: TGTGCCAGCAGTCGGACAGGGGGCATGGCCGGGGAGCTGTTTTTT.

V and J are TRBV7-2 and TRBJ1-2; 7 positions agree with TRBD1. The CDR3 totals 14 residues. V was clipped by 3 bases and J by 4 bases; unmatched bases: 5. In germline, CDR1 is SGHTA, CDR2 FQGNSA. DNA for the CDR3: TGTGCCAGCAGCTTGGGACAGCCGGCCTATGGCTACACCTTC. This codes for CASSLGQPAYGYTF. Based on the CDR3 plus reference TRBV7-2 and TRBJ1-2, the full variable domain is GAGVSQSPSNKVTEKGKDVELRCDPISGHTALYWYRQSLGQGLEFLIYFQGNSAPDKSGLPSDRFSAERTGGSVSTLTIQRTQQEDSAVYLCASSLGQPAYGYTFGSGTRLTVV.

This clonotype came up a few times. The chain has TRBV14 and TRBJ2-5; either TRBD1 or TRBD2 may supply D (5 bases each). Trimming took 0 bases from V and 2 from J, leaving 16 bases between them. The CDR3 runs to 17 residues. Germline V gives CDR1 SGHDN, CDR2 FVKESK. CDR3 region: CASSQDGRWDQQETQYF. The CDR3 region has the DNA TGTGCCAGCAGCCAAGATGGGCGATGGGACCAGCAAGAGACCCAGTACTTC.

Within the sample, this clonotype is medium-sized. The chain couples TRBV7-8 to TRBJ2-3; 10 bases are a match to TRBD2. Germline CDR1 reads SGHVS; CDR2 reads FQNEAQ. This CDR3 is built from 16 residues. The V segment lost 6 bases and the J segment 3 bases; nucleotides outside the gene matches: 9. The CDR3 loop reads CASRKLAGFITDTQYF. The CDR3 DNA reads as TGTGCCAGCAGGAAACTAGCGGGGTTTATTACAGATACGCAGTATTTT.

The chain combines TRBV5-6 with TRBJ1-6; the match to TRBD1 covers 7 bases. V was clipped by 4 bases and J by 9 bases; unmatched bases: 16. The CDR3 length is 17 residues. The germline V gene encodes CDR1 SGHDT and CDR2 YYEEEE. CDR3 loop: CASSPDPGQSISSPLHF. CDR3 DNA sequence: TGTGCCAGCAGCCCCGATCCGGGACAGAGTATTTCTTCACCCCTCCACTTT.

Sample share makes this clonotype medium-sized (0.01 to 0.1%). Here the CDR3 reads CAWSVSTGTVYEQYF. DNA for the CDR3: TGTGCCTGGAGTGTTTCGACCGGGACAGTCTACGAGCAGTACTTC. The gene calls are TRBV30 and TRBJ2-7; TRBD1 matches at 7 bases. V trimming: 0 bases; J trimming: 3 bases; junction bases outside the gene matches: 8. This CDR3 has 15 amino acids. The germline CDR1 and CDR2 sequences are GTSNPN and SVGIG (reference sequence).

The rearrangement links TRBV5-1 to TRBJ2-3; D perhaps matches TRBD1 (6 bases). Between the trimmed V and J ends, which lost 4 bases and 3 bases, there was a span of 12 bases. The germline V gene encodes CDR1 SGHRS and CDR2 YFSETQ. The CDR3 is made up of 14 amino acids. CDR3 bases: TGCGCCAGCAGCCTACGGACAGCGACAGATACGCAGTATTTT. The encoded protein is CASSLRTATDTQYF.

The V and J genes are TRBV6-5 and TRBJ2-4, with 10 positions matching TRBD1. Trimming took 5 bases from V and 8 from J; bases not matched to a gene: 6. Germline V gene lookup returns CDR1 MNHEY and CDR2 SVGAGI. The CDR3 has 14 amino acids. The CDR3, as DNA: TGTGCCAGCAGTCAGGACAGGGGGTCGGACATTCAGTACTTC. Translating gives CASSQDRGSDIQYF.

This clonotype is medium-sized (0.01 to 0.1%). The chain employs TRBV20-1 and TRBJ1-4; possible D gene TRBD1, 6 bases. The germline V gene has CDR1 DFQATT and CDR2 SNEGSKA (reference sequence). Trimming took 6 bases from V and 5 from J, leaving 13 bases between them. The CDR3 consists of 13 residues. CDR3 sequence reads: CSAGGQKNEKLFF. DNA for the CDR3: TGCAGTGCAGGGGGGCAGAAGAATGAAAAACTGTTTTTT.

This clonotype showed up just a few times. J is TRBJ1-6 and V is TRBV4-2; D perhaps matches TRBD1 (5 bases). The V end lost 4 bases, the J end lost 0 bases, and 13 bases lay between the germline ends. This CDR3 contains 17 residues. CDR1 and CDR2 (germline): LGHNA, YNFKEQ. CDR3 in DNA: TGTGCCAGCAGCCGGGACTGGTTTAGCTCCTATAATTCACCCCTCCACTTT. Its translation is CASSRDWFSSYNSPLHF.

V gene TRBV2 combines with J gene TRBJ2-2; D gene unclear. V gave up 6 bases and J gave up 2 bases, with 4 bases separating them. Germline-derived CDR1 and CDR2 are SNHLY and FYNNEI. The CDR3 covers 12 residues. The CDR3 reads CASRTNTGELFF. In DNA, the CDR3 is TGTGCCAGCAGAACTAACACCGGGGAGCTGTTTTTT.